What follows is one T cell receptor beta chain and its context. No cognate antigen has been identified for it. No quality values exist for individual bases; no much larger clone is one base distant. For sequencing of the TCRbeta CDR3 region, genomic DNA was extracted from the sorted cells. TCRbeta CDR3 regions were sequenced using the immunoSEQ Assay. The source is immuneACCESS, and TCRdb retained only in-frame sequences with V and J called. Part of the clones is not carried over; for the studies checked, unresolved V genes explain less than half of this, and the remainder is unexplained. The sample includes over 40,000 clones, with approximately 84% observed a single time. Jointly, the top ten make up approximately 5.1% of the sample. This specimen comes from a study of OX40 agonist ivuxolimab in advanced cancers. A note on the overall study: The costimulatory receptor OX40 (CD134) was targeted by ivuxolimab, a fully human IgG2 agonistic monoclonal antibody. Intravenous ivuxolimab was administered to patients every 2 weeks at six dose levels: 0.01, 0.1, 0.3, 1.5, 3 and 10 mg/kg. Of the approximately 50 patients in dose escalation, 19 had hepatocellular carcinoma, roughly 15 had melanoma, 9 had renal cell carcinoma and 9 had head and neck cancer. A male proportion of 70% to 90% and a mean age of approximately 62 years, ranging from about 23 to 90, were recorded for the dose-escalation cohort. Prior anti-PD-1, anti-PD-L1 or anti-CTLA-4 therapy was permitted, and checkpoint inhibitors had been received by less than 45% of dose-escalation patients. Partial responses occurred in three dose-escalation patients: two with cutaneous melanoma and one with hepatocellular carcinoma. Peripheral TCRbeta sequencing aimed to test whether ivuxolimab altered TCR sequence diversity and caused clonal T-cell expansion. The paper reports the monotherapy dose-escalation portion (N of about 54 patients) of the phase I ivuxolimab trial. Paper-wide results and their limitations: Low levels of normalized T-cell clonal expansion were also seen in some patients who did not respond. After ivuxolimab, more expanded clones were found on average in CD8+ T cells than in CD4+ T cells. In the 0.1-3.0 mg/kg groups, partial responders were among the patients with the lowest normalized peripheral clonal expansion, particularly in CD8+ T cells. At doses of 0.1 to 3.0 mg/kg, clonal expansion of both CD4+ and CD8+ blood T cells was observed from baseline to week 6. Which antigens the clonally expanded peripheral T cells were specific for was not determined.

Trimmed from V: 2 bases; trimmed from J: 5 bases; junction bases lacking a gene match: 7. CDR1 and CDR2, looked up from the germline V gene, are SGDLS and YYNGEE. The CDR3 sequence holds 17 residues, the cysteine and phenylalanine included. Only CDR3 DNA is held: 51 bases, read in frame from base 1. The trial excluded patients who had a history of autoimmune disease or were on systemic immunosuppression. Peripheral blood for TCR sequencing was collected from all dose cohorts at baseline, on cycle 4 day 1, and on cycle 7 day 1. The samples were taken from a phase I, first-in-human, multicenter, open-label dose-escalation trial of ivuxolimab. Adults with locally advanced or metastatic head and neck squamous cell, hepatocellular, melanoma or renal cell carcinoma were enrolled in the trial. Before TCR sequencing, CD4+ T cells and CD8+ T cells were sorted from peripheral blood as separate populations.

In this chain, TRBV9 is recombined with TRBJ2-4, and TRBD2 aligns with 13 junction nucleotides. The receptor's source is an adult with an advanced solid tumor such as melanoma, head and neck, liver or kidney cancer. Specimen: CD4+ or CD8+ T cells sorted from blood, collected in a trial of the OX40 agonist ivuxolimab. The CDR3 protein: CASSVGTSGILQNIQYF. The nucleotide sequence reads as follows: TGTGCCAGCAGCGTGGGGACTAGCGGGATTCTACAAAACATTCAGTACTTC.